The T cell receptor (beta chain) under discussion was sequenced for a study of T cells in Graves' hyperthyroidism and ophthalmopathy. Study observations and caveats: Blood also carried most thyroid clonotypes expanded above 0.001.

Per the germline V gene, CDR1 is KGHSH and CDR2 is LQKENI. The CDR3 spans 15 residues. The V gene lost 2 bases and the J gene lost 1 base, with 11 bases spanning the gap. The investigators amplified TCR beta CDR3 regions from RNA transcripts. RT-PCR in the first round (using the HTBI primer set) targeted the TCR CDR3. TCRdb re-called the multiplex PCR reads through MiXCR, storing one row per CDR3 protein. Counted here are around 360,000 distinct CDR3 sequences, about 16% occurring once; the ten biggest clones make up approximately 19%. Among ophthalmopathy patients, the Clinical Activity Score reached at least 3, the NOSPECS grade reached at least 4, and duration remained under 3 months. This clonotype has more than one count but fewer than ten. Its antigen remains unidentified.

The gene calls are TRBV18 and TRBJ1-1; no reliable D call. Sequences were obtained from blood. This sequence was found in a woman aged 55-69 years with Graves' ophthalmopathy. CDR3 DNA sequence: TGTGCCAGCTCACCAAATTTAATTTGGAACACTGAAGCTTTCTTT. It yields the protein CASSPNLIWNTEAFF. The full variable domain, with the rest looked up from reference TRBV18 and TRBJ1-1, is NAGVMQNPRHLVRRRGQEARLRCSPMKGHSHVYWYRQLPEEGLKFMVYLQKENIIDESGMPKERFSAEFPKEGPSILRIQQVVRGDSAAYFCASSPNLIWNTEAFFGQGTRLTVV.